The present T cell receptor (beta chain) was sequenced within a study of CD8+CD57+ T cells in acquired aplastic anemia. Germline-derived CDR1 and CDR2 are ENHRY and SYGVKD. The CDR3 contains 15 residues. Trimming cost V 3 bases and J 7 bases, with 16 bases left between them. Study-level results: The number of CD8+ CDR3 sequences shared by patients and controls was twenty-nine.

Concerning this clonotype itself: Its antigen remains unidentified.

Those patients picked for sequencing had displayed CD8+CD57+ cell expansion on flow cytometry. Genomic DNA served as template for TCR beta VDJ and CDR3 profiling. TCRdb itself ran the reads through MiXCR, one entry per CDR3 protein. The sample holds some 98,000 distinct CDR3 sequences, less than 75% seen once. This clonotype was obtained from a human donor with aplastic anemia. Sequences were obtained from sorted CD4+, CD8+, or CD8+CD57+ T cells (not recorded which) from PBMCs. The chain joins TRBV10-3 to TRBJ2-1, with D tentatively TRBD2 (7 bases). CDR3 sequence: CAISDGGDKKNEQFF. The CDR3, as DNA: TGTGCCATCAGTGATGGGGGGGACAAAAAGAATGAGCAGTTCTTC.